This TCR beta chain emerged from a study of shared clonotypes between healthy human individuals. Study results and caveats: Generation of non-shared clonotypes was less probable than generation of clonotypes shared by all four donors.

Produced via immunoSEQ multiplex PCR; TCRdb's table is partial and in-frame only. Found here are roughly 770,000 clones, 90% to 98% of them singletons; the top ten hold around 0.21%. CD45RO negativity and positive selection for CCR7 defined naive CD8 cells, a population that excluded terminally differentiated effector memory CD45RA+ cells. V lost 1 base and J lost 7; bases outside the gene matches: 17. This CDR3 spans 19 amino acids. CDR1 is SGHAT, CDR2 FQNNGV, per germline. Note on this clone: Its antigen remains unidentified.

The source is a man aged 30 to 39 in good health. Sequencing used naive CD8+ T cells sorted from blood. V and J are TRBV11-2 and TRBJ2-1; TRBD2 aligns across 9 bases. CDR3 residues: CASSLASGGAGGPSNEQFF. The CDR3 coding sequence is TGTGCCAGCAGCTTAGCTTCTGGTGGGGCGGGAGGGCCTAGTAATGAGCAGTTCTTC.